The sequence of this T cell receptor beta chain was determined in a study of T-cell reconstitution after alpha-beta-depleted transplantation in children. General observations from the study: T-cell counts and diversity were attributed mostly to newly produced T cells one year after transplant. Reported findings indicate that, about two months after transplant, alpha-beta T cells came from several hundred expanded clones, which were derived from non-depleted graft cells.

A TCRbeta library incorporating unique molecular identifiers was prepared. From the PCR reads, TCRdb called clonotypes with MiXCR, one entry per CDR3 protein. Of about 160,000 distinct CDR3 sequences in the sample, 11% were seen once. Trimming removed 8 bases at V and 1 base at J, with 17 bases between. This CDR3 region has 14 residues. The germline V gene has CDR1 DFQATT and CDR2 SNEGSKA (reference sequence). At least ten counts were recorded for this clonotype. Its cognate antigen is unknown. This chain uses TRBV20-1 with TRBJ1-2; D may be TRBD1 (5 bases). This clonotype originated in a boy between 2 and 10 years old with acute myeloid leukemia, due to receive a stem cell transplant. This sample comprised PBMCs, obtained before TCRalphabeta/CD19-depleted stem cell transplant. The CDR3 protein is CSLRLGGSNYGYTF. Written as DNA, the CDR3 is TGCAGTTTGAGGCTGGGGGGGAGTAACTATGGCTACACCTTC.